This T cell receptor beta chain was recovered during a study of T-cell reconstitution after alpha-beta-depleted transplantation in children. Comments on this clonotype: As yet, its antigen is unknown.

Whole-study findings and limits: Expanded graft clones numbering several hundred reportedly gave rise to alpha-beta T cells about two months after transplant. A year post-transplant, T-cell counts and diversity derived mostly from newly produced T cells.

A library of TCRbeta sequences, prepared with unique molecular identifiers, was generated. Using its own MiXCR run on the PCR reads, TCRdb lists one record per CDR3 protein. The table has approximately 520,000 distinct CDR3 sequences, more than 9.5% seen once; the top ten hold about 15%. The CDR3 length is 11 residues. Looked up from germline, CDR1 is GTSNPN and CDR2 is SVGIG (reference sequence). V lost 5 bases to trimming and J lost 8 bases; unmatched junction nucleotides: 3. The source material was PBMCs, mostly from graft donor cells, sampled 180 days after TCRalphabeta/CD19-depleted stem cell transplant. This chain joins TRBV30 and TRBJ2-1; TRBD2 agrees at 7 bases. The TCR comes from a female patient aged 2 to 10 who had a stem cell transplant for aplastic anemia, so the T cells may come from the graft donor. DNA for the CDR3: TGTGCCTGGTCCCGGGGGGATGAGCAGTTCTTC. Its protein product is CAWSRGDEQFF.